The TCR beta chain described here comes from a study of patients and donors after allogeneic stem cell transplantation. Germline V CDR1 and CDR2: MNHEY, SVGEGT. CDR3 length: 18 amino acids. TCRdb reprocessed the RT-PCR reads via MiXCR and lists one record per CDR3 protein. The sample has about 960,000 distinct CDR3 sequences, over 15% seen once. This clonotype was seen just once. At one end the junction does not follow the germline gene, possibly because of a read error. What was sequenced was blood, either unsorted or a sorted T cell fraction (not recorded which). V is TRBV6-2 or TRBV6-3 and J is TRBJ1-5, with TRBD1 matching 7 bases. The receptor was isolated from a human donor who was either an allogeneic HSCT recipient or a stem cell or donor lymphocyte infusion donor (not recorded which). It is not recorded whose cells these are; they may come from a transplant donor. In DNA form, the CDR3 reads TGTGCCAGCCGTAAAGACAGGGAACCAAGCTTTAGCAATCAGCCCCGGCATTTT. Translating it yields CASRKDREPSFSNQPRHF.